This T cell receptor (beta chain) was recovered during a study of T cells after yellow fever vaccination. Study-wide results and caveats: Highly abundant clonotypes carried over from the bulk population could end up in FACS-sorted repertoires as contaminants. Primary-vaccination clones mostly resurfaced post-booster (around 95% CD4, approximately 89% CD8).

Template-switching 5'RACE yielded the TCR cDNA; a universal primer site and UMIs were added in the process. TCRdb recomputed calls from the 5' RACE reads with MiXCR, one row per CDR3 protein. The table lists 400,000 to 650,000 distinct CDR3 sequences, 21% of them singletons, with 15% to 20% in the top ten. This clonotype was counted a few times. As yet, its antigen is unknown. The length of the CDR3 is 14 residues. V lost 7 bases and J 1 base, leaving 12 bases between the germline ends. Looked up from germline, CDR1 is SGHTA and CDR2 is FQGNSA. The material sequenced was PBMCs, taken 21 days after the first yellow fever vaccination. This TCR was recovered from a man aged 18 to 29 who received the YFV17D yellow fever vaccine. The chain has TRBV7-2 and TRBJ2-3; D gene uncertain. This chain's CDR3 is CASIDPRGTDTQYF. In nucleotides, the CDR3 is TGTGCCAGCATCGATCCTCGAGGCACAGATACGCAGTATTTT.